The entry below gives a single T cell receptor (beta chain) sequence along with its context. The target antigen is unknown. This sample stems from a study of T cell responses to AZD1222 COVID-19 vaccine. Background on the study: Pooled together were second doses at about 4 or about 12 weeks. Study-wide results and limits: Variant regions that are unmutated are reportedly the target of nearly half of spike-specific TCRs. Following two doses of AZD1222, Spike-specific TCR breadth and depth rose. Repertoires were collected only later (after the peak T cell response had occurred).

The CDR3 extends over 15 amino acids. The germline CDR1 and CDR2 sequences are KGHSH and LQKENI. Between the trimmed V and J ends, which lost 0 bases and 0 bases, there was a span of 8 bases. Method: immunoSEQ multiplex PCR; TCRdb's copy keeps in-frame clones and lacks some. The profile covers some 95,000 clones, with about 86% appearing a single time and 5.5% to 7% taken by the ten largest. The source was peripheral blood, collected on day 0 of AZD1222 vaccination. The chain recombines TRBV18 with TRBJ2-5, with D possibly matching TRBD1 (5 bases). The TCR comes from an adult in good health. The CDR3 here is CASSPPGAYQETQYF. The CDR3 DNA reads TGTGCCAGCTCACCACCAGGGGCGTACCAAGAGACCCAGTACTTC.